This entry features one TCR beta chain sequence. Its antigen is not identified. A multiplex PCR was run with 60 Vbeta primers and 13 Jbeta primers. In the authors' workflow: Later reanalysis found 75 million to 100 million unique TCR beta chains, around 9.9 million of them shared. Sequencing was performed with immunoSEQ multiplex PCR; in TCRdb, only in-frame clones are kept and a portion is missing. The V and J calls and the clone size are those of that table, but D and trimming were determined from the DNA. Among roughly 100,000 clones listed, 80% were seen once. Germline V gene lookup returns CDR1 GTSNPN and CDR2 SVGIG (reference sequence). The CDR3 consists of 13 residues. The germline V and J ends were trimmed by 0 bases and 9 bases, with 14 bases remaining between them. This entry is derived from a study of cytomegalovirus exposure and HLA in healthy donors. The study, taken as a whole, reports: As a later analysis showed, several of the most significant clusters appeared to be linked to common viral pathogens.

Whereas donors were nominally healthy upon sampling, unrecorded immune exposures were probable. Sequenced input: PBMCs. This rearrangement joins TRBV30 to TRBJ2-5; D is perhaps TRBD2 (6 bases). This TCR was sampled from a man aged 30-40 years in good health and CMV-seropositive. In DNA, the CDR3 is TGTGCCTGGAGTGTGCCCGGTCCGGGGGCCCAGTACTTC. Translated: CAWSVPGPGAQYF.